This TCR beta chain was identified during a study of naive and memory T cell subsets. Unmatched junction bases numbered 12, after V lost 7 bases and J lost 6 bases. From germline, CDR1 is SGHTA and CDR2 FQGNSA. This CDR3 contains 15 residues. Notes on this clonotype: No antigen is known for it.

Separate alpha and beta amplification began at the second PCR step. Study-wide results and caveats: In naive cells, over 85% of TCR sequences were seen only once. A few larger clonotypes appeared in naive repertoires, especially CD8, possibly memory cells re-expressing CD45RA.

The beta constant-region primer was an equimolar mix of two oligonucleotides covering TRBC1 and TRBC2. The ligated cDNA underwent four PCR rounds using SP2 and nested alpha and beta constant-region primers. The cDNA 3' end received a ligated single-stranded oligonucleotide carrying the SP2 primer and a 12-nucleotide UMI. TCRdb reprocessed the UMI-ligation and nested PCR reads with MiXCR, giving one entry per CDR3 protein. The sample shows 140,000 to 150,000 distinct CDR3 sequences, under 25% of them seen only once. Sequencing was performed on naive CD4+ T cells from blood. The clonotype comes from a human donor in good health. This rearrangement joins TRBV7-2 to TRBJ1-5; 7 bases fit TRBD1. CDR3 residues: CASTKQGHAGQPQHF. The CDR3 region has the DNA TGTGCCAGCACCAAACAGGGGCACGCTGGTCAGCCCCAGCATTTT.